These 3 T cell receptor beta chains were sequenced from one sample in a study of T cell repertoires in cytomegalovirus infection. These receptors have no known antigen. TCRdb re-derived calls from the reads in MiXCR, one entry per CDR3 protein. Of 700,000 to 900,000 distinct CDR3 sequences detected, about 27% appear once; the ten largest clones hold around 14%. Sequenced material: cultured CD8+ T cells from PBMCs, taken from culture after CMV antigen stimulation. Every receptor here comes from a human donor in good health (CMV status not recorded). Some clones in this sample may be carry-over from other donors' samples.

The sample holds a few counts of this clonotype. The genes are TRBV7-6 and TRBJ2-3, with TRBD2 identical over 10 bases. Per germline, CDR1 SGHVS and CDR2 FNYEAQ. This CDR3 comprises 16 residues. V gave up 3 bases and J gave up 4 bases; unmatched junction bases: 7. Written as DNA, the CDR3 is TGTGCCAGCAGCTTCCTACTAGCGGGGTATTCAGATACGCAGTATTTT. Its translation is CASSFLLAGYSDTQYF.

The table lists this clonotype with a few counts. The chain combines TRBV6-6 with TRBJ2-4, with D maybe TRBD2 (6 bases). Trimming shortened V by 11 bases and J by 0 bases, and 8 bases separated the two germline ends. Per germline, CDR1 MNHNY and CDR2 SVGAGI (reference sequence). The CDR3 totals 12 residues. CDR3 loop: CASGVAKNIQYF. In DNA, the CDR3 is TGTGCCTCGGGGGTAGCCAAAAACATTCAGTACTTC.

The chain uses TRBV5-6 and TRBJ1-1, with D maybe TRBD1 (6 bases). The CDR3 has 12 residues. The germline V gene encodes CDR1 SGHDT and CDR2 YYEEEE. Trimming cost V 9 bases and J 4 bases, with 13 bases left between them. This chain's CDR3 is CATGRGITEAFF. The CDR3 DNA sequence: TGTGCCACCGGGAGGGGGATCACTGAAGCTTTCTTT. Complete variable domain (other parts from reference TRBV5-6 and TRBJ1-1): DAGVTQSPTHLIKTRGQQVTLRCSPKSGHDTVSWYQQALGQGPQFIFQYYEEEERQRGNFPDRFSGHQFPNYSSELNVNALLLGDSALYLCATGRGITEAFFGQGTRLTVV.